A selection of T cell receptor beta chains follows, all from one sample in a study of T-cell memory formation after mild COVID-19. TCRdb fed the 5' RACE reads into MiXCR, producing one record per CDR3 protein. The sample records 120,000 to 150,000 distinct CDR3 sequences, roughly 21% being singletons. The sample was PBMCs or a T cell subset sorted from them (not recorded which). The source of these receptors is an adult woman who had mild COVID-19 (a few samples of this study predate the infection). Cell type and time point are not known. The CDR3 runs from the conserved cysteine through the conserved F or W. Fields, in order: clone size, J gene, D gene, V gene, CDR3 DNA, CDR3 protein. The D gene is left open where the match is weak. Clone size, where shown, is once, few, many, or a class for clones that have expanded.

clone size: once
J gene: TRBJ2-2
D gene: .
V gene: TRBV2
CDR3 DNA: TGTGCCAGCAGTCTAAGCCGAGGCGTGACCGGGGAGCTGTTTTTT
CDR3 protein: CASSLSRGVTGELFF

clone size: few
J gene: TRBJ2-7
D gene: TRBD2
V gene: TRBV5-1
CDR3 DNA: TGCGCCAGCAGCTTAGCGGGAGAGGTGCTTGGCGAGCAGTACTTC
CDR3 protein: CASSLAGEVLGEQYF

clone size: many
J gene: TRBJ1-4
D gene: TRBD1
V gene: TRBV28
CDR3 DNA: TGTGCCAGCAGGGGGACAGCGGCAACTAATGAAAAACTGTTTTTT
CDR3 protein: CASRGTAATNEKLFF

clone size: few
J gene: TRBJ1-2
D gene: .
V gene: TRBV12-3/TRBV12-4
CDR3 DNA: TGTGCCAGCACCCGGGGGGGATATGGCTACACCTTC
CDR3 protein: CASTRGGYGYTF

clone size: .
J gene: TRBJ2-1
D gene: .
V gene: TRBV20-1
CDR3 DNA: TGCAGTGCTAGGAATTTGGCCCCTTTGAATGCCTACAATGAGCAGTTCTTC
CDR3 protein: CSARNLAPLNAYNEQFF

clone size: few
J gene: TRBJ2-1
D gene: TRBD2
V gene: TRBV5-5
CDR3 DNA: TGTGCCAGCAGTCTGGGGGTGCGGGAGGGCCAATACAATGAGCAGTTCTTC
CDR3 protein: CASSLGVREGQYNEQFF

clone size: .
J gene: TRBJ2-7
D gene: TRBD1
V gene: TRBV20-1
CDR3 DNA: TGCAGTGCTAGAAAGCCCGGACAGGGCACCTACGAGCAGTACTTC
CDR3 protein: CSARKPGQGTYEQYF

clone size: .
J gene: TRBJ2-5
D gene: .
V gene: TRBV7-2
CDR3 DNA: TGTGCCAGCAGCTTAGGAGCTGGGACAAAGTCTGGGACCCAGTACTTC
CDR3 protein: CASSLGAGTKSGTQYF

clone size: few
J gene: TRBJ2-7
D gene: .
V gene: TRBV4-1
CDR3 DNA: TGCGCCAGCAGCCAAAAGGCAGGATCCTACGAGCAGTACTTC
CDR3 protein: CASSQKAGSYEQYF

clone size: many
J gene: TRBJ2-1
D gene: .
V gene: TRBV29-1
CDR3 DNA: TGCAGCGCCGACCGGGACGGGTACTATGAGCAGTTCTTC
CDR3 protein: CSADRDGYYEQFF

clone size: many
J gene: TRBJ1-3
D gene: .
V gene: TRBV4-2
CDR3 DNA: TGTGCCAGCAGCCCACGCTTAACCGCCAGGGGCTCTGGAAACACCATATATTTT
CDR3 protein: CASSPRLTARGSGNTIYF

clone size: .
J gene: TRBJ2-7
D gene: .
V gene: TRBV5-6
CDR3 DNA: TGTGCCAGCAGGTCCCGGGGCCGAACCTACGAGCAGTACTTC
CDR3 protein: CASRSRGRTYEQYF

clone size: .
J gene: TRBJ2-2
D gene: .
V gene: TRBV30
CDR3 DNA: TGTGCCTGGAGTGTCTTGGACAAGAACACCGGGGAGCTGTTTTTT
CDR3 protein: CAWSVLDKNTGELFF

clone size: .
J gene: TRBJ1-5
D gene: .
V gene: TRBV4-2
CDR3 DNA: TGTGCCAGCAGCCAAGAAAGGGTTCAGCCCCAGCATTTT
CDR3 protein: CASSQERVQPQHF

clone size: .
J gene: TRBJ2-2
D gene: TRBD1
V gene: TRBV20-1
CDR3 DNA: TGCAGTGTTGGACAGACAGGGGTTTCCGGGGAGCTGTTTTTT
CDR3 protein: CSVGQTGVSGELFF

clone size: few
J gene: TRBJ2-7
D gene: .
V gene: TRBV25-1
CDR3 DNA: TGTGCCAGCAGTATCGTGGGCGGTGGCGAGCAGTACTTC
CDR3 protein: CASSIVGGGEQYF

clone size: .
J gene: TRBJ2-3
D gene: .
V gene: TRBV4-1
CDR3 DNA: TGCGCCAGCAGCCGCGTTCAGGGGAACACAGATACGCAGTATTTT
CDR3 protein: CASSRVQGNTDTQYF

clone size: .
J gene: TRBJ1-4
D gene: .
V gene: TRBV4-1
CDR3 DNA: TGCGCCAGCAGCCAAGCCGGACTTATGGGTGAAAAACTGTTTTTT
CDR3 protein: CASSQAGLMGEKLFF

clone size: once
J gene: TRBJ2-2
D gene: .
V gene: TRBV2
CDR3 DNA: TGTGCCAGCAGTGAAGCAGGGGCGAACACCGGGGAGCTGTTTTTT
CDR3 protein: CASSEAGANTGELFF

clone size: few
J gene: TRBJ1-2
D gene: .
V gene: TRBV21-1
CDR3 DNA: TGTGCCAGCCAACAAGATTCTACAACTAGGATCGAGGTGGGGTGTGGCTACACCTTC
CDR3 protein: CASQQDSTTRIEVGCGYTF

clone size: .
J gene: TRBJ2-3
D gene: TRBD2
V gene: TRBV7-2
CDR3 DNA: TGTGCCAGCAGTTTACTTCCTAGCGGGAGGCCCCCGGGAGATACGCAGTATTTT
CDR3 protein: CASSLLPSGRPPGDTQYF

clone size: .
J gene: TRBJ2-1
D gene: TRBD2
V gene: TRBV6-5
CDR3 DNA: TGTGCCAGCAGTTCGTGGACTAGCGGGATCGTCAATGAGCAGTTCTTC
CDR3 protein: CASSSWTSGIVNEQFF

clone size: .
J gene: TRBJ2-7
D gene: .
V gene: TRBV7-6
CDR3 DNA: TGTGCCAGCAGCAACTTGGTGGAGCAGTACTTC
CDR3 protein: CASSNLVEQYF

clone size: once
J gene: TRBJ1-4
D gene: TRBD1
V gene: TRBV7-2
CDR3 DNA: TGTGCCAGCAGCAGAACAGGGGGCTCTTATGAAAAACTGTTTTTT
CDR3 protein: CASSRTGGSYEKLFF

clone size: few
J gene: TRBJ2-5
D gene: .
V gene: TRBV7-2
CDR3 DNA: TGTGCCAGCAGCTTAGTTTACGGGGCACAAGAGACCCAGTACTTC
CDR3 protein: CASSLVYGAQETQYF

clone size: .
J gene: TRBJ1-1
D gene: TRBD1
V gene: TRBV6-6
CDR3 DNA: TGTGCCAGCAGTCAGGACAGGGGGCCCACTGAAGCTTTCTTT
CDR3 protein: CASSQDRGPTEAFF

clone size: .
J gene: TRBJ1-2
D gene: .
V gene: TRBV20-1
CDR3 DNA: TGCAGTGCTAGATCGGGGGATGGCTACACCTTC
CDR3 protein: CSARSGDGYTF

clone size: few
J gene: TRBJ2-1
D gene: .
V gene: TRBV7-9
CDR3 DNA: TGTGCCAGCAGCTTTACCCGGGGCCTCAATGAGCAGTTCTTC
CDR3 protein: CASSFTRGLNEQFF

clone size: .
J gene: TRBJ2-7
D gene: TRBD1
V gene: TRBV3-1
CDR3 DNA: TGTGCCAGCAGCCAAGGGACAGGCTCCTACGAGCAGTACTTC
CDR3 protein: CASSQGTGSYEQYF

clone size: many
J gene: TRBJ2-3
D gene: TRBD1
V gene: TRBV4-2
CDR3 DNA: TGTGCCAGCAGCCGGGACAGGGGGCCAGATACGCAGTATTTT
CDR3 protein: CASSRDRGPDTQYF

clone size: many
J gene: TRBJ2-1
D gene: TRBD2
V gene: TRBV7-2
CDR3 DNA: TGTGCCAGCAGCCTAGGCGGCGCGGGGGGGAATGAGCAGTTCTTC
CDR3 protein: CASSLGGAGGNEQFF

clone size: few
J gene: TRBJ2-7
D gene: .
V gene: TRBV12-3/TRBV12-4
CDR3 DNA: TGTGCCAGCAGCCCTGGCTGGACTCCAGACCCCGAGCAGTACTTC
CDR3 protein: CASSPGWTPDPEQYF

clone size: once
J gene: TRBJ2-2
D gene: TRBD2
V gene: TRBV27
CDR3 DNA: TGTGCCAGCAGGCCTCGAGCGGGAGTCGAAGCCGGGGAGCTGTTTTTT
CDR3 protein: CASRPRAGVEAGELFF

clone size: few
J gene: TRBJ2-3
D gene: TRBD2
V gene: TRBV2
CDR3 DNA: TGTGCCAGCACCCAGGGACTAGCGGGGAACACAGATACGCAGTATTTT
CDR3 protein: CASTQGLAGNTDTQYF